This TCR beta chain originates from a study of blood T cell repertoires in COVID-19. At the level of the study: COVID-19 samples, acute and convalescent, were from the United States, Italy and Spain. T cells, B-cell-depleted T cells, or PBMCs supplied cDNA or gDNA.

Here immunoSEQ multiplex PCR was the method, and the copy in TCRdb shows in-frame clones only, minus some. The sample includes more than 200,000 clones, approximately 86% of them seen just once. The CDR3 is 14 amino acids. Germline V gene lookup returns CDR1 MGHRA and CDR2 YSYEKL. The J segment lost 3 bases and the V segment lost 5 bases, leaving 6 bases of the junction unmatched. The chain combines TRBV4-1 with TRBJ2-5; TRBD2 matches at 7 bases. The specimen was peripheral blood. The TCR originated in a man younger than 45 with active or convalescent COVID-19. The CDR3 DNA follows: TGCGCCAGCAGCGATAACAGCGGGAAAGAGACCCAGTACTTC. This translates into CASSDNSGKETQYF.